The source of this TCR beta chain is a study of T-cell reconstitution after alpha-beta-depleted transplantation in children. Using unique molecular identifiers, the investigators prepared the TCRbeta library. TCRdb redid the calling of the PCR reads with MiXCR, one entry per CDR3 protein. The table has 490,000 or so distinct CDR3 sequences, about 10% seen once. This clonotype was counted ten times or more. This material consisted of PBMCs, taken before TCRalphabeta/CD19-depleted stem cell transplant. This receptor was taken from a child aged 2 to 9 with inherited bone marrow failure, due to receive a stem cell transplant.

The CDR3 nucleotides are TGTGCCAGCAGTTACTCGGGGGGACCCTCTGGAAACACCATATATTTT. Its protein is CASSYSGGPSGNTIYF. The chain carries TRBV6-5 and TRBJ1-3; D possibly corresponds to TRBD1 (5 bases). Germline CDR1 and CDR2: MNHEY and SVGAGI. The CDR3 length is 16 residues. The V end lost 0 bases, the J end lost 0 bases, and 9 bases lay between the germline ends.